A single sample is the source of the 27 T cell receptor beta chains below, sequenced in a study of healthy donors' naive CD4 and CD8 T cells. Starting from roughly 0.55 ug of total RNA, TCR libraries were made with linear amplification. TCRdb re-called the reads through MiXCR, storing one row per CDR3 protein. The table shows 150,000 to 200,000 distinct CDR3 sequences, with around 80% occurring only once. Sequencing was carried out using naive CD4+ and CD8+ T cells sorted from blood, pooled from several donors. Receptors were obtained from a pool of human donors in good health; the sample pools cells from several healthy donors.

The chain joins TRBV29-1 to TRBJ2-5; D possibly matches TRBD1 or TRBD2 (6 bases each). This CDR3 has 15 amino acids. The V gene lost 3 bases and the J gene lost 4 bases, with 18 bases spanning the gap. The germline V gene encodes CDR1 SQVTM and CDR2 ANQGSEA. CDR3 sequence reads: CSVDDLEGGGETQYF. The CDR3 DNA sequence: TGCAGCGTTGATGATCTAGAAGGAGGGGGAGAGACCCAGTACTTC.

This chain joins TRBV29-1 and TRBJ1-1, with D uncertain. V was cut by 7 bases and J by 2 bases, with 8 bases left in between. Germline CDR1 is SQVTM and CDR2 is ANQGSEA. This CDR3 is built from 11 residues. The CDR3: CSALQNTEAFF. The CDR3 bases are TGCAGCGCCCTACAAAACACTGAAGCTTTCTTT.

The chain has TRBV5-4 and TRBJ2-6; no reliable D call. The V gene lost 1 base and the J gene lost 1 base, with 9 bases spanning the gap. Germline CDR1 SGHNT, CDR2 YYREEE (reference sequence). The CDR3 covers 16 residues. The DNA for the CDR3 is TGTGCCAGCAGCTTGATATTTCCTTCTGGGGCCAACGTCCTGACTTTC. The encoded protein is CASSLIFPSGANVLTF.

The chain recombines TRBV27 with TRBJ1-5, with D hard to call. V was clipped by 0 bases and J by 3 bases, with 3 bases between them. In germline, CDR1 is MNHEY, CDR2 SMNVEV (reference sequence). This CDR3 is 13 amino acids long. CDR3 region: CASSLSINQPQHF. The CDR3 region has the DNA TGTGCCAGCAGTTTATCTATCAATCAGCCCCAGCATTTT.

The gene calls are TRBV30 and TRBJ2-7, with 9 bases matching TRBD1. Unmatched junction bases numbered 12, after V lost 1 base and J lost 2 bases. CDR1 and CDR2 from the germline V gene are GTSNPN and SVGIG (reference sequence). This CDR3 has 17 residues. The CDR3 DNA reads TGTGCCTGGAGTGGTAACGCCCCGGGACAGGGTCCCTACGAGCAGTACTTC. Translating gives CAWSGNAPGQGPYEQYF.

V is TRBV6-8 and J is TRBJ2-1; 9 bases align to TRBD1. Germline lookup yields CDR1 MNHGY and CDR2 SAAAGT. The V segment lost 6 bases and the J segment 9 bases; nucleotides outside the gene matches: 12. The length of the CDR3 is 15 residues. The CDR3 is CASSRRDRETTEQFF. The CDR3 DNA is TGTGCCAGCAGCCGCCGGGACAGGGAAACTACTGAGCAGTTCTTC.

The chain employs TRBV29-1 and TRBJ1-1, with 8 bases identical to TRBD1. V was pared by 4 bases and J by 1 base, with 5 bases of the junction left unmatched. CDR1 SQVTM and CDR2 ANQGSEA come from the germline V gene. The CDR3 has 14 amino acids. This CDR3 is CSVGGDRGNTEAFF. The CDR3 nucleotides read TGCAGCGTTGGCGGAGACAGGGGGAACACTGAAGCTTTCTTT.

V gene TRBV6-2 or TRBV6-3 combines with J gene TRBJ2-7, with TRBD2 matching 14 bases. Per the germline V gene, CDR1 is MNHEY and CDR2 is SVGEGT. The length of the CDR3 is 20 residues. Unmatched junction bases numbered 15, after V lost 2 bases and J lost 3 bases. The CDR3 is CASSYPPGLAGVLNLYEQYF. CDR3 in DNA: TGTGCCAGCAGTTACCCCCCGGGACTAGCGGGAGTATTGAACCTCTACGAGCAGTACTTC.

CDR3 loop: CASKGGFTYNEQFF. CDR3 nucleotide sequence: TGTGCCAGCAAGGGAGGGTTCACCTACAATGAGCAGTTCTTC. V gene TRBV2 combines with J gene TRBJ2-1, with 7 bases that match TRBD2. Germline V gene lookup returns CDR1 SNHLY and CDR2 FYNNEI. The CDR3 covers 14 residues. V shed 7 bases and J 2 bases; nucleotides not matched to a gene: 5.

In this sample, this clonotype turned up once. J is TRBJ1-1 and V is TRBV20-1; TRBD1 might be the D (6 bases). Trimming cost V 5 bases and J 1 base, with 17 bases left between them. Per germline, CDR1 DFQATT and CDR2 SNEGSKA (reference sequence). There are 15 residues in the CDR3. CDR3 DNA sequence: TGCAGTGCTCTTTCGTTTGGGGGGCGGAACACTGAAGCTTTCTTT. This encodes CSALSFGGRNTEAFF.

The rearrangement uses TRBV29-1 and TRBJ1-2; D is undetermined. This CDR3 is 13 amino acids long. Germline V CDR1 and CDR2: SQVTM, ANQGSEA. The germline V and J ends were trimmed by 4 bases and 7 bases, with 16 bases remaining between them. CDR3: CSVGVVQSGGYTF. CDR3 in DNA: TGCAGCGTTGGGGTTGTCCAATCCGGTGGCTACACCTTC.

CDR3 bases: TGTGCCAGCAGTTTAGGGACTAGCGGGAGTGAAAGGGAGGAGACCCAGTACTTC. The encoded protein is CASSLGTSGSEREETQYF. The rearrangement joins TRBV27 to TRBJ2-5, with TRBD2 matching over 14 bases. Trimming removed 2 bases from V and 5 bases from J; junction bases left unmatched: 10. This CDR3 has 18 residues. The germline V gene encodes CDR1 MNHEY and CDR2 SMNVEV (reference sequence).

On this clonotype: The junction does not match germline at one end; this may be a read error. The gene calls are TRBV10-3 and TRBJ2-5; a possible D gene is TRBD1 (5 bases). The CDR3 totals 16 residues. Germline lookup yields CDR1 ENHRY and CDR2 SYGVKD. The CDR3 region is CAISESGVSLQGTQYF. For the CDR3, the DNA is TGTGCCATCAGTGAGTCAGGGGTCAGTCTACAAGGGACCCAGTACTTC.

The J gene is TRBJ2-7, the V gene TRBV6-2 or TRBV6-3; TRBD2 is a possible D gene (6 bases). V was clipped by 10 bases and J by 2 bases, with 21 bases between them. Per germline, CDR1 MNHEY and CDR2 SVGEGT. The CDR3 sequence is 15 residues long. The CDR3 DNA sequence: TGTGCCACCGATCGTGGGCTAGCGTCTACCTACGAGCAGTACTTC. Translating gives CATDRGLASTYEQYF.

The chain has TRBV12-3 or TRBV12-4 and TRBJ2-2; D is undetermined. Trimming shortened V by 1 base and J by 3 bases, and 9 bases separated the two germline ends. The CDR3 length is 15 residues. CDR3 in amino acids: CASSLGSTYTGELFF. CDR3 DNA sequence: TGTGCCAGCAGTTTAGGATCCACGTACACCGGGGAGCTGTTTTTT.

The J gene is TRBJ2-7, the V gene TRBV6-2 or TRBV6-3; 10 bases line up with TRBD1. The CDR3 contains 13 residues. Germline trimming cut 6 bases from V and 2 bases from J; bases unmatched to any gene: 1. Germline values: CDR1 MNHEY, CDR2 SVGEGT. DNA of the CDR3: TGTGCCAGCAGGGACAGGGGGACCTACGAGCAGTACTTC. Encoded protein: CASRDRGTYEQYF.

This chain uses TRBV29-1 with TRBJ2-7, with 15 bases aligning to TRBD2. Germline V gene lookup returns CDR1 SQVTM and CDR2 ANQGSEA. CDR3 length: 15 residues. Trimming removed 4 bases from V and 3 bases from J; junction bases left unmatched: 4. Here the CDR3 reads CSVGTSGRDNYEQYF. CDR3 nucleotides: TGCAGCGTTGGGACTAGCGGGAGGGATAACTACGAGCAGTACTTC.

This CDR3 is CSARTGIREAFF. The CDR3 DNA is TGCAGTGCTAGGACCGGGATCAGGGAAGCTTTCTTT. The V and J genes are TRBV20-1 and TRBJ1-1; D gene ambiguous. Trimming removed 3 bases from V and 8 bases from J, with 13 bases in between. The germline V gene encodes CDR1 DFQATT and CDR2 SNEGSKA (reference sequence). The CDR3 loop spans 12 amino acids.

The V gene is TRBV11-2, the J gene TRBJ1-1, with a tentative D call TRBD1 (6 bases). The germline V gene encodes CDR1 SGHAT and CDR2 FQNNGV. The CDR3 totals 15 residues. Trimming stripped 1 base from V and 4 bases from J, with 13 bases between. The CDR3 DNA reads TGTGCCAGCAGCTTAGGCCACGGACAGACCACTGAAGCTTTCTTT. It encodes CASSLGHGQTTEAFF.

The chain's CDR3 is CSVDAGTEDEQFF. CDR3 DNA: TGCAGCGTTGACGCAGGGACAGAGGATGAGCAGTTCTTC. The chain recombines TRBV29-1 with TRBJ2-1; TRBD1 matches at 7 bases. CDR3 length: 13 amino acids. V lost 3 bases and J lost 8; bases outside the gene matches: 7. Germline V lookup: CDR1 SQVTM, CDR2 ANQGSEA.

The chain employs TRBV6-5 and TRBJ1-2, with D uncertain. The germline V gene encodes CDR1 MNHEY and CDR2 SVGAGI. The V gene lost 7 bases and the J gene lost 4 bases, with 13 bases spanning the gap. CDR3 size: 13 residues. The CDR3 here is CASTTGAGYGYTF. The CDR3 DNA reads as TGTGCCAGCACCACGGGAGCTGGCTATGGCTACACCTTC.

This chain joins TRBV12-3 or TRBV12-4 and TRBJ2-2; 8 bases line up with TRBD2. The J segment lost 4 bases and the V segment lost 5 bases, leaving 12 bases of the junction unmatched. The CDR3 has 17 residues. CDR3 loop: CASSPAGRLAITGELFF. CDR3 sequence (DNA): TGTGCCAGCAGTCCGGCGGGGCGACTAGCGATCACCGGGGAGCTGTTTTTT.

The rearrangement uses TRBV18 and TRBJ1-1; TRBD1 might be the D (5 bases). The CDR3 runs 14 residues. Germline V gives CDR1 KGHSH, CDR2 LQKENI. Trimming stripped 3 bases from V and 5 bases from J, with 13 bases between. The CDR3 protein is CASSPRGSETEAFF. The DNA for the CDR3 is TGTGCCAGCTCACCGAGGGGAAGTGAGACTGAAGCTTTCTTT.

The rearrangement links TRBV5-1 to TRBJ2-5; D unresolved. Trimming cost V 3 bases and J 5 bases, with 14 bases left between them. Germline-derived CDR1 and CDR2 are SGHRS and YFSETQ. The CDR3 is 14 amino acids. The DNA for the CDR3 is TGCGCCAGCAGCTCTATGGGGATGGAGGAGACCCAGTACTTC. Encoded protein: CASSSMGMEETQYF.

As regards this clonotype: A read error may account for a junction end that differs from germline. The V call is TRBV19, the J call TRBJ2-1, with 8 positions matching TRBD2. The CDR3 consists of 15 residues. Germline CDR1 LNHDA, CDR2 SQIVND (reference sequence). In nucleotides, the CDR3 is TGTGTCAGTACCTCGGGTAGCGGGATTTTCGGTGAGCAGTTCTTC. Protein product: CVSTSGSGIFGEQFF.

The J gene is TRBJ2-7, the V gene TRBV6-5; D perhaps matches TRBD1 (6 bases). This CDR3 contains 12 residues. Germline V gene sequence: CDR1 MNHEY, CDR2 SVGAGI. V lost 6 bases, J lost 0 bases, and 6 bases lay in between. CDR3 sequence (DNA): TGTGCCAGCAGACAGGGCTCCTACGAGCAGTACTTC. Protein sequence: CASRQGSYEQYF.

This clonotype appeared a few times. V and J are TRBV30 and TRBJ2-7; D remains unclear. This CDR3 is 11 amino acids long. CDR1 GTSNPN and CDR2 SVGIG come from the germline V gene (reference sequence). With 3 bases removed from V and 6 bases from J, the gap between germline ends came to 9 bases. Here the CDR3 reads CAWSAIGEQYF. The CDR3 DNA sequence: TGTGCCTGGAGCGCAATCGGCGAGCAGTACTTC.